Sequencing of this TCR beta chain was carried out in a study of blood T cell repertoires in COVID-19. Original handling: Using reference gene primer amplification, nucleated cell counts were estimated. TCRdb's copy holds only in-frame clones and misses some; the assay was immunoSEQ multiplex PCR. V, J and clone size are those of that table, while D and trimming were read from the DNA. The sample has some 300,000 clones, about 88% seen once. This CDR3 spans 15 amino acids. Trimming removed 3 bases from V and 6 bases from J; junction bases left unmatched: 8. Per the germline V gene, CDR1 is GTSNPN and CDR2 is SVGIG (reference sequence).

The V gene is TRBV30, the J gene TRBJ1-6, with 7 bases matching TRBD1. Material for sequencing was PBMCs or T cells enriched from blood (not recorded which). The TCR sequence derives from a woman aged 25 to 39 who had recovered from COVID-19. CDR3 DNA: TGTGCCTGGAGCGCAAGGACAGGCGCTAATTCACCCCTCCACTTT. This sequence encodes CAWSARTGANSPLHF.